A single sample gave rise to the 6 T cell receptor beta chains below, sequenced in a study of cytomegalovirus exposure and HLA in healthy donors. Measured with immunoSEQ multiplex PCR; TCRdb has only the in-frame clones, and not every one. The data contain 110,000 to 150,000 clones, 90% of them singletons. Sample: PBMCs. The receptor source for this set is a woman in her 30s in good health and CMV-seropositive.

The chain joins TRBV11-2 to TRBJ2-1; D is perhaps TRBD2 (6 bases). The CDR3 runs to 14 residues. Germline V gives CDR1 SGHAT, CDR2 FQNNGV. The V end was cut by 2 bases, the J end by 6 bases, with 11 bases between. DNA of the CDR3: TGTGCCAGCAGCTTACAGGGAGGTGTCAATGAGCAGTTCTTC. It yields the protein CASSLQGGVNEQFF.

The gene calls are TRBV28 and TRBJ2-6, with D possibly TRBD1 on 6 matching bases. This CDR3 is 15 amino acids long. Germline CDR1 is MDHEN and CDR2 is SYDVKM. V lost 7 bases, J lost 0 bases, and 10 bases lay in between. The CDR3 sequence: CASIQGSSGANVLTF. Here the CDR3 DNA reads TGTGCCAGCATCCAGGGGAGCTCTGGGGCCAACGTCCTGACTTTC. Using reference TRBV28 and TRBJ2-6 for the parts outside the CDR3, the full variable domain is DVKVTQSSRYLVKRTGEKVFLECVQDMDHENMFWYRQDPGLGLRLIYFSYDVKMKEKGDIPEGYSVSREKKERFSLILESASTNQTSMYLCASIQGSSGANVLTFGAGSRLTVL.

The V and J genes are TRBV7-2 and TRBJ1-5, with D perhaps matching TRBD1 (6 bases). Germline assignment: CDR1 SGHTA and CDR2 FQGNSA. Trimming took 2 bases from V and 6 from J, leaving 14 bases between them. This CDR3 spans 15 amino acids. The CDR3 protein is CASSLIQGIGQPQHF. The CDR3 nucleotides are TGTGCCAGCAGCTTAATACAGGGAATAGGTCAGCCCCAGCATTTT.

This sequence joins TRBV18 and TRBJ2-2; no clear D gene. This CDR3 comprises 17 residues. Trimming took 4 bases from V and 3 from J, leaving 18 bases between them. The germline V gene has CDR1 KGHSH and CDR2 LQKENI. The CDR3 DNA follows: TGTGCCAGCTCACTTTTCTCCCAAGCTTCCGACACCGGGGAGCTGTTTTTT. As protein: CASSLFSQASDTGELFF. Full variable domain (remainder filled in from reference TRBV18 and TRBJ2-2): NAGVMQNPRHLVRRRGQEARLRCSPMKGHSHVYWYRQLPEEGLKFMVYLQKENIIDESGMPKERFSAEFPKEGPSILRIQQVVRGDSAAYFCASSLFSQASDTGELFFGEGSRLTVL.

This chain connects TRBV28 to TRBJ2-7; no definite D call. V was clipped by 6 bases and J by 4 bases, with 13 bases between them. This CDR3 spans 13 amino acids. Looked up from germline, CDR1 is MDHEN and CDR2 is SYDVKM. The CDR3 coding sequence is TGTGCCAGCAGACCCCCAGTCGTTTACGAGCAGTACTTC. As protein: CASRPPVVYEQYF.

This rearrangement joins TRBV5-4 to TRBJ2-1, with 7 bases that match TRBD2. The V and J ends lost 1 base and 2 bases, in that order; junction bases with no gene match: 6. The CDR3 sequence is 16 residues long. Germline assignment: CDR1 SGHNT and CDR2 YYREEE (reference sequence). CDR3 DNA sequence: TGTGCCAGCAGCTTGTCGGGGGGAGGGCCCTACAATGAGCAGTTCTTC. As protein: CASSLSGGGPYNEQFF.